This T cell receptor (beta chain) was captured in a study of early T cells in non-severe SARS-CoV-2 infection. Background on the study: Sequencing targeted bulk RNA from unsorted whole blood, leaving chains unpaired.

This clonotype was observed once. Its antigen is as yet unknown. The CDR3 has 15 amino acids. The germline CDR1 and CDR2 sequences are LNHDA and SQIVND (reference sequence). Deletions cut 5 bases from V and 3 bases from J, with 17 bases between. Whole-study results and caveats: Reliance on VDJdb matching favored anti-spike CD8 responses; private and CD4 specificities were missed.

Unique molecular identifier tags were affixed to discrete cDNA molecules. TCRdb passed the 5' RACE reads through MiXCR, listing each CDR3 protein once. The top ten clones hold roughly 8.8% of a sample with some 52,000 distinct CDR3 sequences, around 7.5% of them seen once. Specimen: whole blood. The V call is TRBV19, the J call TRBJ2-7, with TRBD1 as a possible D gene (6 bases). The sequence was obtained from an adult who was a healthcare worker with PCR-confirmed SARS-CoV-2 infection or an uninfected control (not recorded which). The CDR3 region has the DNA TGTGCCAGTAGTCCGCTCCAGACAGGTAACTACGAGCAGTACTTC. Translating gives CASSPLQTGNYEQYF.